This T cell receptor beta chain was retrieved from a study of T cells in Graves' hyperthyroidism and ophthalmopathy. Regarding the study as a whole: In the blood, most expanded thyroid clonotypes above 0.001 appeared as well. Ophthalmopathy, as predicted by the model, came a median 6.5 months after the prediction.

PBMCs were derived from around 10 ml fresh peripheral blood. It was RNA transcripts that yielded the amplified TCR beta CDR3 regions. During a first-round RT-PCR of the TCR CDR3, the HTBI primer set was used. One entry per CDR3 protein results from TCRdb running MiXCR on the multiplex PCR reads. The sample yields over 200,000 distinct CDR3 sequences, 17% seen once. About this clonotype itself: What it binds is unknown.

This receptor was taken from a man aged 50 to 60 with Graves' hyperthyroidism. The sample comprised blood.

The CDR3 region has the DNA TGCGCCAGCAGCCAGGGACTAGCGGGAGCCTACGAGCAGTACTTC. Protein: CASSQGLAGAYEQYF. V is TRBV4-1 and J is TRBJ2-7; 14 bases map to TRBD2. Germline CDR1 reads MGHRA; CDR2 reads YSYEKL. The CDR3 consists of 15 residues. V shed 3 bases and J 2 bases; nucleotides not matched to a gene: 0.